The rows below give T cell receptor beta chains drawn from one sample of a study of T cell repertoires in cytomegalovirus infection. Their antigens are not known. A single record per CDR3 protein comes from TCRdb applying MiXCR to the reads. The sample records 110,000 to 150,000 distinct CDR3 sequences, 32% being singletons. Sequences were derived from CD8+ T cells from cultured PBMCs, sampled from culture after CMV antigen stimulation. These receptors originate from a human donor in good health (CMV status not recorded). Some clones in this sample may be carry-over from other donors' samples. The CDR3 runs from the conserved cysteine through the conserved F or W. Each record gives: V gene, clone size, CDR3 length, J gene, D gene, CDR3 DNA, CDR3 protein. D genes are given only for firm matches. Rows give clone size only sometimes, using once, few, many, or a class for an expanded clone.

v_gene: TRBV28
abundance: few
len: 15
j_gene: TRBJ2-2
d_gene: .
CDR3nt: TGTGCCACCAAATGGGCTGGAGGGGACACCGGGGAGCTGTTTTTT
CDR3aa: CATKWAGGDTGELFF

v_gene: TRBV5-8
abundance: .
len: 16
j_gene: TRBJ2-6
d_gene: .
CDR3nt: TGTGCCAGCAGCCTAGCAACGATCTCTGGGGCCAACGTCCTGACTTTC
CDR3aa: CASSLATISGANVLTF

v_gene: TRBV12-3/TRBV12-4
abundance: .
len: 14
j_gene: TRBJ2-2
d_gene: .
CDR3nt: TGTGCCAGCAGCCTCTATGGGGGGTCCGGGGAGCTGTTTTTT
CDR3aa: CASSLYGGSGELFF

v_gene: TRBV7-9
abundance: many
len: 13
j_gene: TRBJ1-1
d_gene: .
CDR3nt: TGTGCCAGCAGCCCCGCTTCGAACACTGAAGCTTTCTTT
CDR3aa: CASSPASNTEAFF

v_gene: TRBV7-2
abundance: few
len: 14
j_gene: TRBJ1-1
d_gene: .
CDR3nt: TGTGCCAGCAGCTTAGCGCTTTCCACCGACAAGGCTTTCTTT
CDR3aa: CASSLALSTDKAFF

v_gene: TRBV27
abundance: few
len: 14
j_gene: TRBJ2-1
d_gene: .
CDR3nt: TGTGCCAGCAGTTTTTACCCTTCGAACAATGAGCAGTTCTTC
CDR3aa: CASSFYPSNNEQFF

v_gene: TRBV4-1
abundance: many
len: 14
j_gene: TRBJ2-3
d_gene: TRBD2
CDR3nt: TGCGCCAGCAGCTTTAGCGGGAGCACAGATACGCAGTATTTT
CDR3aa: CASSFSGSTDTQYF

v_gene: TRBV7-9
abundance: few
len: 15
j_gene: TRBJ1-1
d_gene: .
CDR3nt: TGTGCCAGCAGCTTAGAAACAGGGACCAACACTGAAGCTTTCTTT
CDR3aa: CASSLETGTNTEAFF

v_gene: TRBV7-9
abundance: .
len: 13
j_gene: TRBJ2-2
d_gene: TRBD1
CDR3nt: TGTGCCCGTGGGGCAGGGGGCACCGGGGAGCTGTTTTTT
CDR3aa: CARGAGGTGELFF

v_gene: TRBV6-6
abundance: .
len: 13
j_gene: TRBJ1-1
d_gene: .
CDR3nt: TGTGCCAGCAGGGACGTAAGGGTACCTGAAGCTTTCTTT
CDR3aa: CASRDVRVPEAFF

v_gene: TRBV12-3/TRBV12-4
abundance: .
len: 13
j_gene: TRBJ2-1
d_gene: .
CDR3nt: TGTGCCAGCAGTTTCGGGGGGCTGAATGAGCAGTTCTTC
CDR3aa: CASSFGGLNEQFF

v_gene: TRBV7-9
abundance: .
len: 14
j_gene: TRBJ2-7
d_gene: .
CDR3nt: TGTGCCAGCAGCTCTTCGATCGGGGCCTACGAGCAGTACTTC
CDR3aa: CASSSSIGAYEQYF

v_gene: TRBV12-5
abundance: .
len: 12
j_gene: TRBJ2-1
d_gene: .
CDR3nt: TGTGCTAGTGGTTTGGAGGCGGATGAGCAGTTCTTC
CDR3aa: CASGLEADEQFF

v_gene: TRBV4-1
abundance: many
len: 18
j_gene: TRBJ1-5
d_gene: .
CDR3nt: TGCGCCAGCAGCCAACTCCTCCAGGGTGGGGGGGGCAATCAGCCCCAGCATTTT
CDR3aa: CASSQLLQGGGGNQPQHF

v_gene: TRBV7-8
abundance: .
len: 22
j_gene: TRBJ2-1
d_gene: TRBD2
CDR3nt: TGTGCCAGCAGCCCAGACGGCCCCGGGACTAGCGGGGGGCATTCTATCTACAATGAGCAGTTCTTC
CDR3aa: CASSPDGPGTSGGHSIYNEQFF

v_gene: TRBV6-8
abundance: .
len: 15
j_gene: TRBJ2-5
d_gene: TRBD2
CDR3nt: TGTGCCAGCAGTCTTACTAGCGGGGGGGCGGAGACCCAGTACTTC
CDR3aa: CASSLTSGGAETQYF

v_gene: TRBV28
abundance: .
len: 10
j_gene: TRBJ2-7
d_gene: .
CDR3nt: TGTGCCAGTCAAGGGAGCGAGCAGTACTTC
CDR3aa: CASQGSEQYF

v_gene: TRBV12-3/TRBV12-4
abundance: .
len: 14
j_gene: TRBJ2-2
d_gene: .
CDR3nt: TGTGCCAGCAGTTTGGGTCCCAACACCGGGGAGCTGTTTTTT
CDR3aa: CASSLGPNTGELFF

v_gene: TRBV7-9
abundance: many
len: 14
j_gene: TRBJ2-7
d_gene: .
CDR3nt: TGTGCCAGCTCGAAGCCGGGCAGCGCGGGGGAGCAGTACTTC
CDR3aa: CASSKPGSAGEQYF

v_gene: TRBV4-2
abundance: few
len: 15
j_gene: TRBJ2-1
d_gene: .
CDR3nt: TGTGCCAGCAGCCAAAGGGACTTCCAAGAGGATGAGCAGTTCTTC
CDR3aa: CASSQRDFQEDEQFF

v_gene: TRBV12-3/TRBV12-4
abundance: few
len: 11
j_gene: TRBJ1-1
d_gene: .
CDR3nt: TGTGCCAGCAGTTACGGGAATGAAGCTTTCTTT
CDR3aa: CASSYGNEAFF

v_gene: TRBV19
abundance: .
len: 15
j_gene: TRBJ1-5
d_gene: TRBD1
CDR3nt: TGTGCCAGTAGTACGACAGGGGCAGGCAATCAGCCCCAGCATTTT
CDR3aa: CASSTTGAGNQPQHF

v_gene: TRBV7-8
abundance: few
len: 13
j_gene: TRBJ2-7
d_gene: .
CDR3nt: TGTGCCAGCAGCTTCAACTCAGCCTACGAGCAGTACTTC
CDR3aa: CASSFNSAYEQYF

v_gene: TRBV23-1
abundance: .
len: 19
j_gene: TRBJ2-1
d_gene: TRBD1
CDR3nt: TGCGCCAGCAGTCAACCGGCCGGGACAGCGGCCGTATGCGGCAATGAGCAGTTCTTC
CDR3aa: CASSQPAGTAAVCGNEQFF

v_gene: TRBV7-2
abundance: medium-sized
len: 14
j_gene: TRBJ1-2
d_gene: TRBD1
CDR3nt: TGTGCCAGCAGCCGAGACAGGGGGGCCTATGGCTACACCTTC
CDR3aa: CASSRDRGAYGYTF

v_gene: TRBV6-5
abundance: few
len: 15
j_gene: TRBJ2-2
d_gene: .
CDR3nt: TGTGCCAGCAGTACGCGCGACAGTAACACCGGGGAGCTGTTTTTT
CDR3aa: CASSTRDSNTGELFF

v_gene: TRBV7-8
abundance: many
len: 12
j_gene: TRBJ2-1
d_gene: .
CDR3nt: TGTGCCAGCAGTATAATGTACAATGAGCAGTTCTTC
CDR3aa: CASSIMYNEQFF

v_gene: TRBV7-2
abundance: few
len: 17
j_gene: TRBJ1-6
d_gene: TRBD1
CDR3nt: TGTGCCAGCAGCCCCAGGGGGACAGGGGCCTATAATTCACCCCTCCACTTT
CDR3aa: CASSPRGTGAYNSPLHF

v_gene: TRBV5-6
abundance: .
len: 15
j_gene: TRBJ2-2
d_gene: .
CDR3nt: TGTGCCAGCAGCTTGTCTAGGGCACTTCCCGGGGAGCTGTTTTTT
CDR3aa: CASSLSRALPGELFF

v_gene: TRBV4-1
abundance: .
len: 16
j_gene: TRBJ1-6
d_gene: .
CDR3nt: TGCGCCAGCAGCCAGGCCCAAGGGGGCTATAATTCACCCCTCCACTTT
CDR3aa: CASSQAQGGYNSPLHF

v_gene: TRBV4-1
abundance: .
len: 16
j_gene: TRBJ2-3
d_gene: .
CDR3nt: TGCGCCAGCAGCCAAGGGGCGCTATCTGGCACAGATACGCAGTATTTT
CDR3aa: CASSQGALSGTDTQYF

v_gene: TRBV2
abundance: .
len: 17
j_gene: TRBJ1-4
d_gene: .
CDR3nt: TGTGCCAGCAGTCGGCGTCCGGCGGCGGCAACTAATGAAAAACTGTTTTTT
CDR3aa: CASSRRPAAATNEKLFF

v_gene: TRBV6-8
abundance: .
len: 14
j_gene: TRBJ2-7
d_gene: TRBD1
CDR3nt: TGTGCCAGCAGCTACCGGGACAGCTCCTACGAGCAGTACTTC
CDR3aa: CASSYRDSSYEQYF

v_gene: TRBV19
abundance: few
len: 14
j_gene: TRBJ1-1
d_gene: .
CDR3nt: TGTGCCAGTAGTATCCACATTTCCTTGGATGGAGCTTTCTTT
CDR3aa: CASSIHISLDGAFF

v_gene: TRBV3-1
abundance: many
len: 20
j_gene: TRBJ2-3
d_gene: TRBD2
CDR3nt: TGTGCCAGCAGCCAAGATCGAATGACTAGCGGGGGGGCGTCAATGGTTACGCAGTATTTT
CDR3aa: CASSQDRMTSGGASMVTQYF

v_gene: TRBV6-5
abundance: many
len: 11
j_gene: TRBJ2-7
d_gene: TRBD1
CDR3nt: TGTGCCGGCGGACAGGGTCGTGAGCAGTACTTC
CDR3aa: CAGGQGREQYF

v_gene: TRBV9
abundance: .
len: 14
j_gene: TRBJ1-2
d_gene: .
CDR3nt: TGTGCCAGCAGCGTAGGACGGCTCACCGATGGCTACACCTTC
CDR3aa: CASSVGRLTDGYTF

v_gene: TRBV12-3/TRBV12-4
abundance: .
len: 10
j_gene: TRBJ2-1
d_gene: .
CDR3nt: TGTGCCAGCAGTTTTGGCAGGGTGGACTTC
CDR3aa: CASSFGRVDF

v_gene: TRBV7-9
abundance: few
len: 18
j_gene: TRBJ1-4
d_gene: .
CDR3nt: TGTGCCAGCAGCCGATTTCTGTCCGATGCGGAGACTAATGAAAAACTGTTTTTT
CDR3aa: CASSRFLSDAETNEKLFF

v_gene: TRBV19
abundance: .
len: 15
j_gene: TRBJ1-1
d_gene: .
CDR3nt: TGTGCCAGTAGTCCAGGCGGGACGGTGGGCACTGAAGCTTTCTTT
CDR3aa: CASSPGGTVGTEAFF

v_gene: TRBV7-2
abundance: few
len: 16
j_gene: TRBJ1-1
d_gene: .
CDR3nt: TGTGCCAGCAGCCCCTACGGGGGGGCAGGGGATACTGAAGCTTTCTTT
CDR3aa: CASSPYGGAGDTEAFF

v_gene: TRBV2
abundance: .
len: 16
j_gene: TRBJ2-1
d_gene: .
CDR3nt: TGTGCCAGCAGTGAATTTTGGCGAAGGGAGACCCATGAGCAGTTCTTC
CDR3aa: CASSEFWRRETHEQFF

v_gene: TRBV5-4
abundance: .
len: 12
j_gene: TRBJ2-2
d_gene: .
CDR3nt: TGTGCGGGGGGGGCCAACACCGGGGAGCTGTTTTTT
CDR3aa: CAGGANTGELFF

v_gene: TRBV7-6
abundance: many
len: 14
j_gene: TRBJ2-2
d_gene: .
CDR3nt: TGTGCCAGCAGCTTAGGGGGGAACACCGGGGAGCTGTTTTTT
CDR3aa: CASSLGGNTGELFF

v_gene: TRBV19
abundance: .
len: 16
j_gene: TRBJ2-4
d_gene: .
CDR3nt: TGTGCCAGTAGTCCCCAGGGGGGGATTGCCAAAAACATTCAGTACTTC
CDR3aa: CASSPQGGIAKNIQYF

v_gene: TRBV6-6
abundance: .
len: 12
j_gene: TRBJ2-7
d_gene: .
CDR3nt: TGTGCCAGCAGTTACTCGGCCAACGAGCAGTACTTC
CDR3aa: CASSYSANEQYF

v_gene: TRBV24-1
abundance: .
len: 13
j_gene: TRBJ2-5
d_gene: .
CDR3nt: TGTGCCACCAGTGATTCTAGCGCAGAGACCCAGTACTTC
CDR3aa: CATSDSSAETQYF

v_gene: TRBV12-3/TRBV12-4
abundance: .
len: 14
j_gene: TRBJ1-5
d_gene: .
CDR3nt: TGTGCCAGCAGTTTTATGGGGGGTATGGAGCCCCAGCATTTT
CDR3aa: CASSFMGGMEPQHF

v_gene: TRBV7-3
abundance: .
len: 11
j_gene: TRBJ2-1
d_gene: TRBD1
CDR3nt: TGTGCCAGCAGCAATGGACAGGGAAAGTTCTTC
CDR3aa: CASSNGQGKFF

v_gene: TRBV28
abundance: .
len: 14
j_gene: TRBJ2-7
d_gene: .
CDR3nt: TGTGCCAGCAGTTTGCCCCTCAAGTCCTACGAGCAGTACTTC
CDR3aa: CASSLPLKSYEQYF

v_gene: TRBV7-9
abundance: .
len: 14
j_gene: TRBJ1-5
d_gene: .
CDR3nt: TGTGCCAGCAGCTTCCCCGGGACACATCAGCCCCAGCATTTT
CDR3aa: CASSFPGTHQPQHF

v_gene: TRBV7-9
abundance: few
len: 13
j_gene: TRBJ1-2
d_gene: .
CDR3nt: TGTGCCAGCAGCTCCACGGAGAACTATGGCTACACCTTC
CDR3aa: CASSSTENYGYTF